The entry below describes one T cell receptor (beta chain). These data belong to a study of blood T cell repertoires in COVID-19. On the study more broadly: From the United States, Italy and Spain came samples of acute and convalescent COVID-19.

Germline values: CDR1 SGHTA, CDR2 FQGTGA. The V end lost 0 bases, the J end lost 0 bases, and 26 bases lay between the germline ends. The CDR3 has 22 residues. In the original processing: Reference gene primer amplification gave nucleated cell count estimates. Assay: immunoSEQ multiplex PCR; the TCRdb copy retains only in-frame clones and omits some. D and trimming were read from the DNA, whereas the V and J calls and clone size are those reported in that table. The profile shows around 100,000 clones, about 90% of them singletons. This clonotype was sampled from a man younger than 45 in a cohort sampled during active COVID-19. The sequenced sample consisted of peripheral blood. The J gene is TRBJ1-4, the V gene TRBV7-3; D uncertain. The chain's CDR3 is CASSLTLFCQRPNWATNEKLFF. CDR3 bases: TGTGCCAGCAGCTTAACTTTATTCTGCCAGAGGCCAAACTGGGCAACTAATGAAAAACTGTTTTTT.